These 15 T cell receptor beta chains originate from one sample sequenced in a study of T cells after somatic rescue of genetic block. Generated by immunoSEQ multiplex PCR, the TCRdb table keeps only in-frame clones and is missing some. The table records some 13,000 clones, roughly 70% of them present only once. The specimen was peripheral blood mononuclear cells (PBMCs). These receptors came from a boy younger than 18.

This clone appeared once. Here the CDR3 reads CASSGLAQIGTYEQYF. CDR3 coding DNA: TGTGCCAGCTCTGGACTAGCTCAAATAGGCACCTACGAGCAGTACTTC. The chain uses TRBV28 and TRBJ2-7, with 8 bases fitting TRBD2. Unmatched junction bases numbered 14, after V lost 8 bases and J lost 2 bases. The CDR3 totals 16 residues. The germline V gene encodes CDR1 MDHEN and CDR2 SYDVKM.

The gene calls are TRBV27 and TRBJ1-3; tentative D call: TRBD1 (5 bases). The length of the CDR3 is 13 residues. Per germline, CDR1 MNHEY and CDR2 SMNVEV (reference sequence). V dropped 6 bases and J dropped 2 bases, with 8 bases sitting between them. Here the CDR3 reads CASRGDPGNTIYF. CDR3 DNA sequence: TGTGCCAGCAGAGGGGACCCTGGAAACACCATATATTTT.

Here the CDR3 reads CASSLKVLTSGIVSQETQYF. The CDR3, as DNA: TGTGCCAGCAGCTTGAAGGTGCTGACTAGCGGGATCGTAAGTCAAGAGACCCAGTACTTC. The rearrangement links TRBV5-4 to TRBJ2-5, with 11 bases lining up with TRBD2. The length of the CDR3 is 20 residues. CDR1 and CDR2 (germline): SGHNT, YYREEE (reference sequence). J gave up 2 bases and V 1 base, and 16 bases lay outside the gene matches.

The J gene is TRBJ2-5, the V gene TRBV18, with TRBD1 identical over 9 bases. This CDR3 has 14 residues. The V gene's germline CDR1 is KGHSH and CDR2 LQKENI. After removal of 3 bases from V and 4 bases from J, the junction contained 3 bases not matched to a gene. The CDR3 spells CASSPLDRGETQYF. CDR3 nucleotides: TGTGCCAGCTCACCCCTGGACAGGGGAGAGACCCAGTACTTC.

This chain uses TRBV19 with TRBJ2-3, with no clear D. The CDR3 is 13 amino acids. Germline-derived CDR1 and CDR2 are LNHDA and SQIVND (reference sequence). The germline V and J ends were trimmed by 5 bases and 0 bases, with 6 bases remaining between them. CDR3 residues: CASSPYSTDTQYF. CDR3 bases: TGTGCCAGTAGTCCCTACAGCACAGATACGCAGTATTTT.

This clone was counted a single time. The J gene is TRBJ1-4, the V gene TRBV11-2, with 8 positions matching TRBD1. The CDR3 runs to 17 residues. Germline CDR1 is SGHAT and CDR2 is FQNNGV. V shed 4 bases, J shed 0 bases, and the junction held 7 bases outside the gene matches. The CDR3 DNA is TGTGCCAGCAGCTCCGACGGACAGGGTGCAACTAATGAAAAACTGTTTTTT. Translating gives CASSSDGQGATNEKLFF.

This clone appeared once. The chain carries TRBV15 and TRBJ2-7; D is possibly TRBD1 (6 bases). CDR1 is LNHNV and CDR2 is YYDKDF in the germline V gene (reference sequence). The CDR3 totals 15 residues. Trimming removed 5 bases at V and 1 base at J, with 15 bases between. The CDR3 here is CATSDRSDRSYEQYF. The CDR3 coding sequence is TGTGCCACCAGCGACCGCTCGGACAGATCCTACGAGCAGTACTTC. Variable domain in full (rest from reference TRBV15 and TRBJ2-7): DAMVIQNPRYQVTQFGKPVTLSCSQTLNHNVMYWYQQKSSQAPKLLFHYYDKDFNNEADTPDNFQSRRPNTSFCFLDIRSPGLGDTAMYLCATSDRSDRSYEQYFGPGTRLTVT.

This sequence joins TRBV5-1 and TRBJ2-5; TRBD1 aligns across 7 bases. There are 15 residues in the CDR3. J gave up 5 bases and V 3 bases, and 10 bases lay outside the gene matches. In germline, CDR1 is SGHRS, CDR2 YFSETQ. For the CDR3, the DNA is TGCGCCAGCAGCTCTTTGACAGGGCTTGGGGAGACCCAGTACTTC. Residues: CASSSLTGLGETQYF.

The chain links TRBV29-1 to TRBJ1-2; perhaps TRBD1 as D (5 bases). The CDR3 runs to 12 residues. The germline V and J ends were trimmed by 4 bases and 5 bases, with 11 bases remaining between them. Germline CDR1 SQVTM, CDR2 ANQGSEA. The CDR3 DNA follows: TGCAGCGTTGGGCGGGGGTTATATGGCTACACCTTC. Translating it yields CSVGRGLYGYTF.

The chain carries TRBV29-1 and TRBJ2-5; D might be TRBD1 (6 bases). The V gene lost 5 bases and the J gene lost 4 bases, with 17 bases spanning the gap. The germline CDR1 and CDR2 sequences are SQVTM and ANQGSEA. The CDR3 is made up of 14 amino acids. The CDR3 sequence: CSVNRDTLGETQYF. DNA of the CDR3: TGCAGCGTTAACCGGGACACCCTCGGAGAGACCCAGTACTTC.

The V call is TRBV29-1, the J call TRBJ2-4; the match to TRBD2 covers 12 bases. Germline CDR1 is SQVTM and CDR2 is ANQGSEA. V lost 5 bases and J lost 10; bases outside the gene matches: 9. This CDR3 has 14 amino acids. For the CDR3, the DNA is TGCAGCGTTAAAAGACTAGCGGGAGTAGAAATTCAGTACTTC. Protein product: CSVKRLAGVEIQYF.

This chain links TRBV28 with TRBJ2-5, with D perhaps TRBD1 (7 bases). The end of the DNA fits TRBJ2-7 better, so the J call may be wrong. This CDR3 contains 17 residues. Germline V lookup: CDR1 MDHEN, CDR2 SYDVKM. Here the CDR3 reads CASSLGTTGDSGHEQYF. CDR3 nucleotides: TGTGCCAGCAGTTTAGGGACCACAGGGGACTCAGGGCACGAGCAGTACTTC.

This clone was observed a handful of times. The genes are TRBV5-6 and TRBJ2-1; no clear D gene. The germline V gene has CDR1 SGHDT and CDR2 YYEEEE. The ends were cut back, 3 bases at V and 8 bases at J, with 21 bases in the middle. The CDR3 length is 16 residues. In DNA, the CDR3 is TGTGCCAGCAGCTCACTCCGGATGGGGTTCAGCTATGAGCAGTTCTTC. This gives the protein CASSSLRMGFSYEQFF.

The CDR3 is CASSPDRAGNQPQHF. The DNA for the CDR3 is TGTGCCAGCAGCCCCGACAGGGCCGGCAATCAGCCCCAGCATTTT. V gene TRBV6-5 combines with J gene TRBJ1-5; TRBD1 aligns across 7 bases. Germline V gene sequence: CDR1 MNHEY, CDR2 SVGAGI. With 6 bases clipped from V and 2 bases from J, the junction kept 7 bases outside the gene matches. The length of the CDR3 is 15 residues.

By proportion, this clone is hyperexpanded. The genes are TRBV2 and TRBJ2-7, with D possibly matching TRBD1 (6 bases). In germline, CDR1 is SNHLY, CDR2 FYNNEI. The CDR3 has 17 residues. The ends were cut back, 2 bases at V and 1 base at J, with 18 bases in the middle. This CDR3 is CASSETRQGPISYEQYF. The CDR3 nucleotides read TGTGCCAGCAGTGAAACCCGGCAGGGGCCTATTTCCTACGAGCAGTACTTC.